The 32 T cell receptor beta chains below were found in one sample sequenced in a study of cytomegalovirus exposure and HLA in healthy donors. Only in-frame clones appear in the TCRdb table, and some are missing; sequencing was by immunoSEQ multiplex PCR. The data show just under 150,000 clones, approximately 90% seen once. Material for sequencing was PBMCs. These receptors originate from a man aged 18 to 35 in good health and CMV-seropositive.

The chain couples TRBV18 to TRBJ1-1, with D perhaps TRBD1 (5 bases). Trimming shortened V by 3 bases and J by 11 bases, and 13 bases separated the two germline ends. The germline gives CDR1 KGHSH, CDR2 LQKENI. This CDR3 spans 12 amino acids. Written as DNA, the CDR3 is TGTGCCAGCTCACCCGGACGGGAGGGGGCTTTCTTT. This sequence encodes CASSPGREGAFF.

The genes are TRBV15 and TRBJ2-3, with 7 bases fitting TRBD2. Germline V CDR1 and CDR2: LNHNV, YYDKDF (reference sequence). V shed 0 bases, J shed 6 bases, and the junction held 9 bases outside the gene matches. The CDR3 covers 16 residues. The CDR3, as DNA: TGTGCCACCAGCAGAGATGGAGGAAGCGGGACGGATACGCAGTATTTT. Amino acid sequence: CATSRDGGSGTDTQYF.

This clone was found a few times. CDR3 nucleotide sequence: TGTGCCAGCTCACAAACAGGTTACTCTGGAAACACCATATATTTT. Protein: CASSQTGYSGNTIYF. The V gene is TRBV18, the J gene TRBJ1-3; weak D call: TRBD1 (5 bases). V was pared by 4 bases and J by 0 bases, with 10 bases between. The CDR3 totals 15 residues. CDR1 and CDR2 from the germline V gene are KGHSH and LQKENI.

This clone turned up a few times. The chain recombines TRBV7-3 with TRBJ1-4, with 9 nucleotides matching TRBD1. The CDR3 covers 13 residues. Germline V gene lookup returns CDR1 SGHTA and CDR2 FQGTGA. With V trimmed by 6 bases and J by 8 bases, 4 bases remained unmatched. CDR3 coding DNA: TGTGCCAGCAGTAGACAGGGGGGAGAAAAACTGTTTTTT. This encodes CASSRQGGEKLFF.

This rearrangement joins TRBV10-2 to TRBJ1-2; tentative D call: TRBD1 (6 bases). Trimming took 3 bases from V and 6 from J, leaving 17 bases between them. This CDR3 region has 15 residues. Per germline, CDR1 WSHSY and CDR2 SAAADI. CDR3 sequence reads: CASSDPTGTTNGYTF. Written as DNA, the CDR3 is TGCGCCAGCAGTGATCCGACCGGGACAACTAATGGCTACACCTTC.

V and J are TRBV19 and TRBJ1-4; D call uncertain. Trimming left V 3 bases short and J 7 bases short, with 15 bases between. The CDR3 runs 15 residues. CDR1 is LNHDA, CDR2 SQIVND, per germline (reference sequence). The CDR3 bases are TGTGCCAGTAGTATGAATGGCAGACTCCTTGAAAAACTGTTTTTT. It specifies CASSMNGRLLEKLFF.

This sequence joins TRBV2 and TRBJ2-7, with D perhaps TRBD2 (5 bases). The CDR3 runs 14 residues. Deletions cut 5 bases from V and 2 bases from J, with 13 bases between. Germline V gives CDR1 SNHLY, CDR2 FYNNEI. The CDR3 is CASSIANPPYEQYF. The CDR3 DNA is TGTGCCAGCAGTATAGCGAACCCGCCCTACGAGCAGTACTTC.

The CDR3 bases are TGTGCCAGCAGCCCCGGGGACAGGGGAAGGGATCAGCCCCAGCATTTT. Translated, it gives CASSPGDRGRDQPQHF. This rearrangement joins TRBV28 to TRBJ1-5; 10 bases map to TRBD1. The CDR3 consists of 16 residues. CDR1 MDHEN and CDR2 SYDVKM come from the germline V gene. J lost 5 bases, V lost 6 bases, and 10 bases had no gene match.

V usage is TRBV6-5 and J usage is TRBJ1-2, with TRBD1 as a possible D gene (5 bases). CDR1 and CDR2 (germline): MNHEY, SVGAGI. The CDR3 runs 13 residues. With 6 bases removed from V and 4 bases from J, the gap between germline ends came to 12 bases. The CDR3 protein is CASSLGGSYGYTF. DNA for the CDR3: TGTGCCAGCAGCTTGGGGGGATCCTATGGCTACACCTTC.

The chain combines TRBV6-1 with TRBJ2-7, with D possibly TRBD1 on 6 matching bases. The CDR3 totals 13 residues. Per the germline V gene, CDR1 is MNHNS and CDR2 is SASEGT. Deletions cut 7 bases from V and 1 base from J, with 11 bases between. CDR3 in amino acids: CASTAGASYEQYF. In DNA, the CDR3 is TGTGCCAGCACTGCAGGGGCGTCCTACGAGCAGTACTTC.

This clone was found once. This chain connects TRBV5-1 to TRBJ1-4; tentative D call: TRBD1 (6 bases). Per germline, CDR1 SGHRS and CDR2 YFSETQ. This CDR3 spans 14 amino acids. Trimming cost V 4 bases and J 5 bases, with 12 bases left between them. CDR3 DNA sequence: TGCGCCAGCAGCCCGACAGGAGCGAATGAAAAACTGTTTTTT. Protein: CASSPTGANEKLFF.

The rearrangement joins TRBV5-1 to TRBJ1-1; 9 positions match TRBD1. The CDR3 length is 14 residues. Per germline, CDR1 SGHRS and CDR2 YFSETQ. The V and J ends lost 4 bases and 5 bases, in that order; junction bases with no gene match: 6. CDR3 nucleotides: TGCGCCAGCAGCCCGGGACAGGGAGGGACTGAAGCTTTCTTT. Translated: CASSPGQGGTEAFF.

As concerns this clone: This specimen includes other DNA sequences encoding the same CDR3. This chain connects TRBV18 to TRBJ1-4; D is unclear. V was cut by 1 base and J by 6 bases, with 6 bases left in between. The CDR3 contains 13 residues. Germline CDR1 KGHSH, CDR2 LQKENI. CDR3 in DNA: TGTGCCAGCTCACCACGACAAGATGAAAAACTGTTTTTT. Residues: CASSPRQDEKLFF. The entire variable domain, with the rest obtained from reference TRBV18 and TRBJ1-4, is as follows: NAGVMQNPRHLVRRRGQEARLRCSPMKGHSHVYWYRQLPEEGLKFMVYLQKENIIDESGMPKERFSAEFPKEGPSILRIQQVVRGDSAAYFCASSPRQDEKLFFGSGTQLSVL.

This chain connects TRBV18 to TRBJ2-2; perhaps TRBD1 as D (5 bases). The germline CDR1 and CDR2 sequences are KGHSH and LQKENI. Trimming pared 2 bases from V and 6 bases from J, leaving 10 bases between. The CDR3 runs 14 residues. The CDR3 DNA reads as TGTGCCAGCTCACCAATCAGGGAAGCCGGGGAGCTGTTTTTT. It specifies CASSPIREAGELFF.

The CDR3 sequence: CASSLADPGGAEAFF. The CDR3 nucleotides are TGCGCCAGCAGCTTGGCCGACCCCGGAGGGGCTGAAGCTTTCTTT. The chain is built from TRBV5-1 and TRBJ1-1, with a tentative D call TRBD1 (5 bases). V gave up 0 bases and J gave up 6 bases, with 15 bases separating them. Germline V lookup: CDR1 SGHRS, CDR2 YFSETQ. The CDR3 sequence is 15 residues long.

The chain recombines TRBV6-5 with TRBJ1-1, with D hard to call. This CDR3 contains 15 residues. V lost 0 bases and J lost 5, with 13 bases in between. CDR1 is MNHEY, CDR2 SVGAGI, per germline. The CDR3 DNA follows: TGTGCCAGCAGTTACTCAATAGTGGGAGGGACTGAAGCTTTCTTT. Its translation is CASSYSIVGGTEAFF.

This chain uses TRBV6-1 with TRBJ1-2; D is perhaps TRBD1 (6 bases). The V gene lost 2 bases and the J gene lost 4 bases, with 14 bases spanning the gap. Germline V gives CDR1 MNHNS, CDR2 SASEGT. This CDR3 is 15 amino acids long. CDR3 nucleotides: TGTGCCAGCAGTGAACCCTTCACAGGGACCTATGGCTACACCTTC. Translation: CASSEPFTGTYGYTF.

DNA for the CDR3: TGTGCCAGCAGCTCGAGAGGTTCAGATCAGCCCCAGCATTTT. Translating gives CASSSRGSDQPQHF. V gene TRBV7-2 combines with J gene TRBJ1-5; D unresolved. V dropped 4 bases and J dropped 5 bases, with 12 bases sitting between them. The V gene's germline CDR1 is SGHTA and CDR2 FQGNSA. The CDR3 is 14 residues long. Combining the CDR3 with reference TRBV7-2 and TRBJ1-5 gives the whole variable domain GAGVSQSPSNKVTEKGKDVELRCDPISGHTALYWYRQSLGQGLEFLIYFQGNSAPDKSGLPSDRFSAERTGGSVSTLTIQRTQQEDSAVYLCASSSRGSDQPQHFGDGTRLSIL.

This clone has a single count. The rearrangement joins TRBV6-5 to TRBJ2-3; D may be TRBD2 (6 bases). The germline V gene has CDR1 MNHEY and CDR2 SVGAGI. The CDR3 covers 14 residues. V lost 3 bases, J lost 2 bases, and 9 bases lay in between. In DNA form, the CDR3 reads TGTGCCAGCAGTTATGGGGGGTTCACAGATACGCAGTATTTT. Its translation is CASSYGGFTDTQYF.

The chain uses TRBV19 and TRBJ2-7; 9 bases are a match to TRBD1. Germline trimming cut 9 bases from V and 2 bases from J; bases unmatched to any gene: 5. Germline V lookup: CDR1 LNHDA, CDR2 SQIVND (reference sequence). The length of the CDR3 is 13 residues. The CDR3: CASTGTGTYEQYF. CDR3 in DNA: TGTGCCAGCACCGGGACAGGGACCTACGAGCAGTACTTC.

Written as DNA, the CDR3 is TGTGCCAGCAGCTCCGACCGGGTCACGGAGACCCAGTACTTC. It is translated as CASSSDRVTETQYF. The chain employs TRBV13 and TRBJ2-5, with unresolved D. V dropped 4 bases and J dropped 5 bases, with 14 bases sitting between them. Germline V lookup: CDR1 PRHDT, CDR2 FYEKMQ (reference sequence). This CDR3 region has 14 residues.

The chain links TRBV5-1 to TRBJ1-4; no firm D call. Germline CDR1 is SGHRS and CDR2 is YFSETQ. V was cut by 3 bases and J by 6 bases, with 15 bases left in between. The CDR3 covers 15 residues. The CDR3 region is CASSSLGIMDEKLFF. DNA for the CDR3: TGCGCCAGCAGCTCCCTAGGCATCATGGATGAAAAACTGTTTTTT.

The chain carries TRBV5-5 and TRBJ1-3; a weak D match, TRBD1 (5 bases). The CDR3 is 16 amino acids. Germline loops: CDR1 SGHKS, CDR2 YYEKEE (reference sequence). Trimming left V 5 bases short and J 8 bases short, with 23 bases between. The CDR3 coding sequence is TGTGCCAGCAGTCCAGGGCCAAACCTATGGACGGACACCATATATTTT. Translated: CASSPGPNLWTDTIYF.

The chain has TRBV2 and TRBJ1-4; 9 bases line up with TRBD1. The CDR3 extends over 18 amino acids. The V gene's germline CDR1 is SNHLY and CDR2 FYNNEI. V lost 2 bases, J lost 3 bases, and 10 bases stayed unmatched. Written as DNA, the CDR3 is TGTGCCAGCAGTGAATCCCCGGGACAGGGCTCCTCTAATGAAAAACTGTTTTTT. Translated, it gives CASSESPGQGSSNEKLFF.

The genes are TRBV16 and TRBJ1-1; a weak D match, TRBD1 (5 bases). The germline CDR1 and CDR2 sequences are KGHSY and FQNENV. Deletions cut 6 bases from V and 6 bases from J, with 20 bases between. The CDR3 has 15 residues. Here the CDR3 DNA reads TGTGCCAGCAGGCGTCTCTCTCGAAGGGGCTCTGAAGCTTTCTTT. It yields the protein CASRRLSRRGSEAFF.

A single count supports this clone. The CDR3 bases are TGTGCCAGCAGGCACGGACAGGGGAACACTGAAGCTTTCTTT. As protein: CASRHGQGNTEAFF. This chain connects TRBV28 to TRBJ1-1; TRBD1 matches at 8 bases. Germline V gene lookup returns CDR1 MDHEN and CDR2 SYDVKM. The trim removed 6 bases at V and 1 base at J, leaving 4 bases unmatched. The CDR3 consists of 14 residues.

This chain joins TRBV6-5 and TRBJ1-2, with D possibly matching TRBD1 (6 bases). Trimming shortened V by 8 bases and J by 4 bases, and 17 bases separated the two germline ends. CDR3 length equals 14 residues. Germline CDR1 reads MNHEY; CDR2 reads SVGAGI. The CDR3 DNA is TGTGCCAGCTTAAGGGCGACAGGAGGCTATGGCTACACCTTC. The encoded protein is CASLRATGGYGYTF.

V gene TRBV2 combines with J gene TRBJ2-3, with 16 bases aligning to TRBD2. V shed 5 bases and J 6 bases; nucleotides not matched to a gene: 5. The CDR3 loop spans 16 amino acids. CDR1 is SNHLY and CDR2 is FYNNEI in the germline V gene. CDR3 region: CASSPGLAGGWDTQYF. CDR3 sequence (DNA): TGTGCCAGCAGTCCGGGACTAGCGGGAGGGTGGGATACGCAGTATTTT.

The CDR3 nucleotides are TGTGCCAGCCGCCGGAGCGGGATCGCAGATACGCAGTATTTT. Its protein is CASRRSGIADTQYF. The chain is built from TRBV2 and TRBJ2-3; 7 nucleotides agree with TRBD2. The CDR3 runs to 14 residues. J was trimmed by 4 bases and V by 8 bases; bases with no gene match: 9. Germline V lookup: CDR1 SNHLY, CDR2 FYNNEI.

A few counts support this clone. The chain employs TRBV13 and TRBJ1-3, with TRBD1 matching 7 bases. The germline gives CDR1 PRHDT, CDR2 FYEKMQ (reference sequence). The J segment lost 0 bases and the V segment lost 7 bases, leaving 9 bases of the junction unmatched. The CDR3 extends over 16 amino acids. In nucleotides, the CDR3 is TGTGCCAGCACCATAGGGACAGTATTCTCTGGAAACACCATATATTTT. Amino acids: CASTIGTVFSGNTIYF. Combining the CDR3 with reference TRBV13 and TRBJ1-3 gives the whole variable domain AAGVIQSPRHLIKEKRETATLKCYPIPRHDTVYWYQQGPGQDPQFLISFYEKMQSDKGSIPDRFSAQQFSDYHSELNMSSLELGDSALYFCASTIGTVFSGNTIYFGEGSWLTVV.

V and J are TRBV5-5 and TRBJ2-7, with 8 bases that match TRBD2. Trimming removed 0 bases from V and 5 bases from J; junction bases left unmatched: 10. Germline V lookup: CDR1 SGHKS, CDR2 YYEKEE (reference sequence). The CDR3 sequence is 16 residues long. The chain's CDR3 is CASSLAGTSGFHEQYF. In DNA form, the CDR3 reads TGTGCCAGCAGCTTGGCGGGCACTAGCGGTTTCCACGAGCAGTACTTC. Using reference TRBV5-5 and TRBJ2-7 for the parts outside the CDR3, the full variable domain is DAGVTQSPTHLIKTRGQQVTLRCSPISGHKSVSWYQQVLGQGPQFIFQYYEKEERGRGNFPDRFSARQFPNYSSELNVNALLLGDSALYLCASSLAGTSGFHEQYFGPGTRLTVT.

DNA of the CDR3: TGCGCCAGCGCGTTAATGCGAGCGGGAGCTCCCAATGAGCAGTTCTTC. Its protein is CASALMRAGAPNEQFF. The chain has TRBV10-2 and TRBJ2-1; 8 nucleotides match TRBD2. Germline V gives CDR1 WSHSY, CDR2 SAAADI. The J segment lost 6 bases and the V segment lost 8 bases, leaving 15 bases of the junction unmatched. The CDR3 sequence is 16 residues long.